The 20 T cell receptor beta chains given below trace back to one sample, sequenced in a study of blood T cell repertoires in COVID-19. The method was immunoSEQ multiplex PCR; TCRdb's version includes in-frame clones alone and lacks a portion of them. This sample carries around 300,000 clones, 89% of them seen once, and the ten largest clones take about 1.7%. The sequencing input was PBMCs or T cells enriched from blood (not recorded which). These receptor sequences come from a woman in her 40s who had recovered from COVID-19.

The chain has TRBV9 and TRBJ2-1; D call uncertain. V shed 0 bases and J shed 4 bases, with 8 bases lying between them. This CDR3 region has 14 residues. The germline gives CDR1 SGDLS, CDR2 YYNGEE. The chain's CDR3 is CASSVAASYNEQFF. CDR3 bases: TGTGCCAGCAGCGTAGCGGCTAGTTACAATGAGCAGTTCTTC.

The V and J genes are TRBV9 and TRBJ2-3; no definite D call. The CDR3 is 15 amino acids. With 2 bases removed from V and 2 bases from J, the gap between germline ends came to 12 bases. CDR1 and CDR2 (germline): SGDLS, YYNGEE. The CDR3 spells CASSVLSSATDTQYF. CDR3 DNA: TGTGCCAGCAGCGTCCTTAGCTCTGCCACAGATACGCAGTATTTT.

V usage is TRBV5-4 and J usage is TRBJ1-6; D remains unclear. Germline V CDR1 and CDR2: SGHNT, YYREEE (reference sequence). With 4 bases removed from V and 7 bases from J, the gap between germline ends came to 27 bases. This CDR3 region has 19 residues. CDR3 DNA: TGTGCCAGCAGCAGCGGACCATATCGTGATAGAGGAATCAATTCACCCCTCCACTTT. Amino acid sequence: CASSSGPYRDRGINSPLHF. Filled out from reference TRBV5-4 and TRBJ1-6, the complete variable domain reads ETGVTQSPTHLIKTRGQQVTLRCSSQSGHNTVSWYQQALGQGPQFIFQYYREEENGRGNFPPRFSGLQFPNYSSELNVNALELDDSALYLCASSSGPYRDRGINSPLHFGNGTRLTVT.

The rearrangement uses TRBV5-8 and TRBJ2-1, with 10 bases matching TRBD2. CDR1 SGHTS and CDR2 YDEGEE come from the germline V gene. The V and J ends lost 0 bases and 6 bases, in that order; junction bases with no gene match: 9. The CDR3 runs 17 residues. CDR3 sequence (DNA): TGTGCCAGCAGCTTGGTGGCTAGCGGGAGCCTTTCCAATGAGCAGTTCTTC. Encoded protein: CASSLVASGSLSNEQFF.

The chain employs TRBV18 and TRBJ1-1; 8 nucleotides match TRBD1. The V and J ends lost 2 bases and 3 bases, in that order; junction bases with no gene match: 5. Germline V lookup: CDR1 KGHSH, CDR2 LQKENI. This CDR3 has 15 residues. CDR3 in DNA: TGTGCCAGCTCACCAACCAAGGACAGGGACACTGAAGCTTTCTTT. It specifies CASSPTKDRDTEAFF.

The V gene is TRBV4-3, the J gene TRBJ1-2, with TRBD1 matching over 7 bases. This CDR3 has 17 residues. The V segment lost 3 bases and the J segment 6 bases; nucleotides outside the gene matches: 16. Germline V gene data show CDR1 as LGHNA and CDR2 as YSLEER. The CDR3 is CASSQDVLDRTLDGYTF. The CDR3 DNA sequence: TGCGCCAGCAGCCAGGATGTATTGGACAGGACTCTAGATGGCTACACCTTC.

The rearrangement uses TRBV9 and TRBJ1-1; possible D gene TRBD1, 5 bases. The CDR3 has 12 residues. The V gene lost 3 bases and the J gene lost 4 bases, with 7 bases spanning the gap. In germline, CDR1 is SGDLS, CDR2 YYNGEE. The CDR3 reads CASSGGTTEAFF. The CDR3 bases are TGTGCCAGCAGCGGGGGCACCACTGAAGCTTTCTTT.

V is TRBV7-9 and J is TRBJ2-7; maybe TRBD1 (6 bases). V lost 5 bases and J 0 bases, leaving 17 bases between the germline ends. The CDR3 spans 16 residues. Germline V lookup: CDR1 SEHNR, CDR2 FQNEAQ (reference sequence). In DNA form, the CDR3 reads TGTGCCAGCAGCCAGGCCGGACAGAAGAGCTCCTACGAGCAGTACTTC. Translated: CASSQAGQKSSYEQYF.

This clone was seen only once. The J gene is TRBJ2-2, the V gene TRBV19, with D tentatively TRBD1 (5 bases). V shed 7 bases and J shed 4 bases, with 13 bases lying between them. The germline gives CDR1 LNHDA, CDR2 SQIVND (reference sequence). The CDR3 has 14 residues. CDR3 DNA: TGTGCCAGTACGGCAGGGCCGGCCACCGGGGAGCTGTTTTTT. It encodes CASTAGPATGELFF.

This clone was counted a single time. In DNA, the CDR3 is TGCAGTGCTTTACATTCCTATGGCTACACCTTC. Translating it yields CSALHSYGYTF. The chain carries TRBV20-1 and TRBJ1-2; D gene unclear. The V end lost 5 bases, the J end lost 4 bases, and 8 bases lay between the germline ends. The CDR3 has 11 amino acids. Germline V gives CDR1 DFQATT, CDR2 SNEGSKA (reference sequence).

CDR3 coding DNA: TGCGCCAGCTCCCGAGGGGGGGCAGGGGAGAGTGGGCGCAATCAGCCCCAGCATTTT. As protein: CASSRGGAGESGRNQPQHF. The chain is built from TRBV4-1 and TRBJ1-5; TRBD1 is a possible D gene (6 bases). V lost 8 bases to trimming and J lost 2 bases, with 28 bases between them. The V gene's germline CDR1 is MGHRA and CDR2 YSYEKL. The CDR3 extends over 19 amino acids.

This chain connects TRBV4-1 to TRBJ2-3; the D gene is possibly TRBD2 (6 bases). The CDR3 is made up of 18 amino acids. The germline gives CDR1 MGHRA, CDR2 YSYEKL. Trimming removed 0 bases from V and 3 bases from J, with 19 bases in between. CDR3 amino acids: CASSQDARRGGATDTQYF. DNA for the CDR3: TGCGCCAGCAGCCAAGACGCAAGAAGGGGCGGGGCAACAGATACGCAGTATTTT.

The genes are TRBV5-1 and TRBJ2-3, with 7 bases matching TRBD1. The CDR3 spans 15 residues. V was pared by 4 bases and J by 0 bases, with 5 bases of the junction left unmatched. Germline V CDR1 and CDR2: SGHRS, YFSETQ. CDR3 nucleotides: TGCGCCAGCAGCGAACCGACAGGGAGCACAGATACGCAGTATTTT. Amino acids: CASSEPTGSTDTQYF.

This clone was recorded only once. This chain connects TRBV9 to TRBJ1-3; 8 bases are shared with TRBD1. The CDR3 covers 17 residues. The germline CDR1 and CDR2 sequences are SGDLS and YYNGEE. The ends lost 4 bases at V and 2 bases at J; junction bases unmatched: 11. CDR3: CASSTPGQGETGNTIYF. DNA of the CDR3: TGTGCCAGCAGCACCCCCGGACAGGGTGAGACTGGAAACACCATATATTTT.

V usage is TRBV27 and J usage is TRBJ2-1, with D possibly matching TRBD1 (6 bases). The V end was cut by 3 bases, the J end by 9 bases, with 18 bases between. Germline lookup yields CDR1 MNHEY and CDR2 SMNVEV (reference sequence). The CDR3 is made up of 15 amino acids. The CDR3, as DNA: TGTGCCAGCAGTTTCGGAGTGGGGGCCGTTTCTGAGCAGTTCTTC. Amino acids: CASSFGVGAVSEQFF.

This chain connects TRBV19 to TRBJ1-5; D is perhaps TRBD1 (6 bases). V lost 3 bases to trimming and J lost 7 bases, with 13 bases between them. CDR3 length equals 14 residues. CDR1 is LNHDA, CDR2 SQIVND, per germline (reference sequence). This CDR3 reads CASSINRVEQPQHF. CDR3 DNA: TGTGCCAGTAGTATCAACAGGGTTGAACAGCCCCAGCATTTT.

V gene TRBV12-3 or TRBV12-4 combines with J gene TRBJ2-7; D perhaps matches TRBD1 (5 bases). V shed 5 bases and J shed 5 bases, with 10 bases lying between them. This CDR3 has 12 residues. CDR3 amino acids: CASSRQGNEQYF. The DNA for the CDR3 is TGTGCCAGCAGTCGTCAGGGAAACGAGCAGTACTTC.

The chain carries TRBV10-3 and TRBJ1-5; maybe TRBD1 (5 bases). Germline V gene sequence: CDR1 ENHRY, CDR2 SYGVKD. The V gene lost 2 bases and the J gene lost 7 bases, with 15 bases spanning the gap. This CDR3 region has 15 residues. The CDR3 loop reads CAISEGWGVGQPQHF. CDR3 bases: TGTGCCATCAGTGAGGGGTGGGGGGTAGGACAGCCCCAGCATTTT.

The V call is TRBV30, the J call TRBJ1-5, with D perhaps TRBD1 (5 bases). This CDR3 spans 15 amino acids. Trimming removed 3 bases at V and 0 bases at J, with 12 bases between. The germline CDR1 and CDR2 sequences are GTSNPN and SVGIG (reference sequence). For the CDR3, the DNA is TGTGCCTGGAGCGAAGGACAACTTAGCAATCAGCCCCAGCATTTT. This sequence encodes CAWSEGQLSNQPQHF.

CDR3 in amino acids: CASSPGQSYNEQFF. Written as DNA, the CDR3 is TGTGCCAGCAGCCCGGGACAGTCCTACAATGAGCAGTTCTTC. The chain uses TRBV4-2 and TRBJ2-1; 7 bases are shared with TRBD1. CDR3 length: 14 residues. Germline V gives CDR1 LGHNA, CDR2 YNFKEQ. The J segment lost 1 base and the V segment lost 4 bases, leaving 1 base of the junction unmatched.